These 15 T cell receptor beta chains came from one sample sequenced in a study of blood T cell dynamics during melanoma immunotherapy. Time point given: pre-treatment baseline. The protocol was immunoSEQ multiplex PCR, while the TCRdb copy is restricted to in-frame clones and leaves out a portion. The table lists tens of thousands of clones, around nine tenths of them singletons. This material consisted of blood, taken from a patient treated with checkpoint blockade. The receptors here all came from a human donor with melanoma.

The V call is TRBV10-3, the J call TRBJ1-2; perhaps TRBD1 as D (5 bases). The germline V gene has CDR1 ENHRY and CDR2 SYGVKD. The CDR3 loop spans 11 amino acids. V lost 11 bases and J 1 base, leaving 8 bases between the germline ends. CDR3: CAVQGNYGYTF. In nucleotides, the CDR3 is TGTGCCGTTCAGGGTAACTATGGCTACACCTTC.

This sequence joins TRBV5-4 and TRBJ2-7; the D gene could be TRBD1 or TRBD2 (5 bases each). The V end was cut by 4 bases, the J end by 2 bases, with 13 bases between. The CDR3 is 14 residues long. Germline assignment: CDR1 SGHNT and CDR2 YYREEE (reference sequence). CDR3 nucleotide sequence: TGTGCCAGCAGCCTACCGGGGACGACCTACGAGCAGTACTTC. This encodes CASSLPGTTYEQYF.

This clone was detected once. The chain links TRBV5-4 to TRBJ2-1, with D uncertain. Trimming took 0 bases from V and 9 from J, leaving 7 bases between them. The CDR3 spans 12 residues. CDR1 SGHNT and CDR2 YYREEE come from the germline V gene (reference sequence). CDR3 protein: CASSLVSLEQFF. The DNA of the CDR3 is TGTGCCAGCAGCTTGGTTAGTCTTGAGCAGTTCTTC. Full variable domain (outside the CDR3, taken from reference TRBV5-4 and TRBJ2-1): ETGVTQSPTHLIKTRGQQVTLRCSSQSGHNTVSWYQQALGQGPQFIFQYYREEENGRGNFPPRFSGLQFPNYSSELNVNALELDDSALYLCASSLVSLEQFFGPGTRLTVL.

This clone was seen once. V gene TRBV6-1 combines with J gene TRBJ1-1; no reliable D call. This CDR3 has 12 amino acids. From germline, CDR1 is MNHNS and CDR2 SASEGT. The V gene lost 5 bases and the J gene lost 4 bases, with 8 bases spanning the gap. The CDR3 coding sequence is TGTGCCAGCAGTAGGCTATCCACTGAAGCTTTCTTT. Its protein product is CASSRLSTEAFF.

The gene calls are TRBV7-9 and TRBJ1-4; D is possibly TRBD1 (6 bases). From germline, CDR1 is SEHNR and CDR2 FQNEAQ (reference sequence). V was pared by 5 bases and J by 8 bases, with 15 bases between. This CDR3 comprises 14 residues. CDR3 residues: CASSLDGGGEKLFF. In nucleotides, the CDR3 is TGTGCCAGCAGCCTCGACGGGGGCGGGGAAAAACTGTTTTTT.

This sequence joins TRBV28 and TRBJ1-2; D is undetermined. The CDR3 runs 15 residues. Trimming pared 2 bases from V and 0 bases from J, leaving 10 bases between. Per germline, CDR1 MDHEN and CDR2 SYDVKM. This CDR3 reads CASSLPRITNYGYTF. The DNA of the CDR3 is TGTGCCAGCAGTTTACCGAGGATTACTAACTATGGCTACACCTTC.

This chain links TRBV11-3 with TRBJ2-3; TRBD2 agrees at 8 bases. CDR1 and CDR2 (germline): SGHNT, YENEEA. The V segment lost 4 bases and the J segment 0 bases; nucleotides outside the gene matches: 6. This CDR3 has 16 residues. The chain's CDR3 is CASSSSGSLSTDTQYF. DNA for the CDR3: TGTGCCAGCAGCTCGAGCGGGAGTCTTAGCACAGATACGCAGTATTTT.

This clone occurred once. The CDR3 DNA is TGTGCCAGCAGTGAGCGGACAGGGGGTCTAACTAATTCACCCCTCCACTTT. Encoded protein: CASSERTGGLTNSPLHF. This sequence joins TRBV2 and TRBJ1-6, with 10 bases identical to TRBD1. The CDR3 extends over 17 amino acids. Germline values: CDR1 SNHLY, CDR2 FYNNEI. After removal of 3 bases from V and 6 bases from J, the junction contained 8 bases not matched to a gene. Complete variable domain (other parts from reference TRBV2 and TRBJ1-6): EPEVTQTPSHQVTQMGQEVILRCVPISNHLYFYWYRQILGQKVEFLVSFYNNEISEKSEIFDDQFSVERPDGSNFTLKIRSTKLEDSAMYFCASSERTGGLTNSPLHFGNGTRLTVT.

Only one count was recorded for this clone. The gene calls are TRBV6-6 and TRBJ2-3; a possible D gene is TRBD1 (5 bases). Germline V gene lookup returns CDR1 MNHNY and CDR2 SVGAGI (reference sequence). With 7 bases removed from V and 3 bases from J, the gap between germline ends came to 14 bases. The CDR3 covers 14 residues. CDR3 amino acids: CASKTRRGTDTQYF. CDR3 nucleotides: TGTGCCAGCAAAACCCGTAGGGGAACAGATACGCAGTATTTT.

The rearrangement joins TRBV7-2 to TRBJ2-7; no firm D call. CDR1 and CDR2 (germline): SGHTA, FQGNSA. Trimming stripped 1 base from V and 2 bases from J, with 18 bases between. This CDR3 is 17 amino acids long. In DNA form, the CDR3 reads TGTGCCAGCAGCTTAGGAGCTTGGCGTTTAGGACCCTACGAGCAGTACTTC. Protein product: CASSLGAWRLGPYEQYF.

V and J are TRBV5-1 and TRBJ2-1, with no clear D. Trimming took 1 base from V and 0 from J, leaving 8 bases between them. The germline V gene encodes CDR1 SGHRS and CDR2 YFSETQ. The CDR3 contains 15 residues. The CDR3, as DNA: TGCGCCAGCAGCTTGATGGAGAGCTCCTACAATGAGCAGTTCTTC. This gives the protein CASSLMESSYNEQFF.

The genes are TRBV7-8 and TRBJ2-7; 7 nucleotides line up with TRBD1. V gave up 1 base and J gave up 2 bases; unmatched junction bases: 11. Germline loops: CDR1 SGHVS, CDR2 FQNEAQ. The CDR3 runs to 17 residues. The CDR3 protein is CASSLVSGQIQTYEQYF. The CDR3 nucleotides are TGTGCCAGCAGCTTAGTGTCGGGACAGATTCAAACCTACGAGCAGTACTTC.

Here the CDR3 reads CASSVEPGQNTEAFF. CDR3 nucleotides: TGTGCCAGCAGCGTAGAGCCGGGCCAGAACACTGAAGCTTTCTTT. The genes are TRBV9 and TRBJ1-1, with unresolved D. Between the trimmed V and J ends, which lost 0 bases and 1 base, there was a span of 10 bases. CDR1 and CDR2 from the germline V gene are SGDLS and YYNGEE. The CDR3 has 15 amino acids.

V is TRBV6-5 and J is TRBJ2-7; unclear D gene. Looked up from germline, CDR1 is MNHEY and CDR2 is SVGAGI. V gave up 0 bases and J gave up 2 bases, with 8 bases separating them. This CDR3 contains 14 residues. The CDR3 here is CASSYSYLPYEQYF. CDR3 DNA: TGTGCCAGCAGTTACTCCTACCTCCCCTACGAGCAGTACTTC.

V gene TRBV2 combines with J gene TRBJ2-7; 10 bases match TRBD1. The germline CDR1 and CDR2 sequences are SNHLY and FYNNEI. V lost 5 bases, J lost 2 bases, and 3 bases stayed unmatched. The CDR3 is made up of 14 amino acids. The CDR3 region has the DNA TGTGCCAGCAGTCCCGGGACAGGGGCCTACGAGCAGTACTTC. As protein: CASSPGTGAYEQYF.